What follows are 26 T cell receptor beta chains derived from one specimen sequenced in a study of response to subunit inactivated influenza vaccine. TCRdb processed the RT-PCR reads anew with MiXCR; each CDR3 protein has one entry. The sample has hundreds of thousands of distinct CDR3 sequences, 12% seen once. Sequencing used PBMCs from blood, obtained on the day of vaccination. These receptors were taken from a man in his fifties who received an inactivated influenza vaccine.

This clonotype came up a few times. The V gene is TRBV10-3, the J gene TRBJ2-7; TRBD2 is a possible D gene (6 bases). The CDR3 consists of 12 residues. The V gene lost 2 bases and the J gene lost 9 bases, with 11 bases spanning the gap. The germline CDR1 and CDR2 sequences are ENHRY and SYGVKD. The DNA for the CDR3 is TGTGCCATCAGTGAGGCGGGACCCGCGCAGTACTTC. It translates to CAISEAGPAQYF.

This clonotype was recorded a few times. J is TRBJ1-6 and V is TRBV7-2; 7 nucleotides line up with TRBD1. CDR3 size: 15 residues. The V gene's germline CDR1 is SGHTA and CDR2 FQGNSA. The V segment lost 3 bases and the J segment 7 bases; nucleotides outside the gene matches: 6. This CDR3 is CASSLTGPLNSPLHF. CDR3 in DNA: TGTGCCAGCAGCTTGACAGGGCCCCTCAATTCACCCCTCCACTTT.

This clonotype was observed a few times. V usage is TRBV18 and J usage is TRBJ1-4; D gene uncertain. With 3 bases removed from V and 7 bases from J, the gap between germline ends came to 15 bases. This CDR3 is 15 amino acids long. CDR1 is KGHSH, CDR2 LQKENI, per germline. DNA for the CDR3: TGTGCCAGCTCACCTGAGATCCTCCGGGGTGAAAAACTGTTTTTT. This gives the protein CASSPEILRGEKLFF. The variable domain in full, completed from reference TRBV18 and TRBJ1-4, reads NAGVMQNPRHLVRRRGQEARLRCSPMKGHSHVYWYRQLPEEGLKFMVYLQKENIIDESGMPKERFSAEFPKEGPSILRIQQVVRGDSAAYFCASSPEILRGEKLFFGSGTQLSVL.

CDR3: CASSIRTSGGSSLYEQYF. The CDR3 bases are TGTGCCAGCAGCATCAGGACTAGCGGGGGGTCCTCTCTCTACGAGCAGTACTTC. The chain combines TRBV7-8 with TRBJ2-7, with 14 positions matching TRBD2. V dropped 5 bases and J dropped 3; count of bases not matched to a gene: 12. CDR3 length: 18 residues. CDR1 SGHVS and CDR2 FQNEAQ come from the germline V gene.

This clonotype was found many times. CDR3 sequence reads: CASSQLPGLAGGPSSTDTQYF. CDR3 nucleotides: TGTGCCAGCAGCCAACTCCCGGGACTAGCGGGGGGGCCCTCTAGCACAGATACGCAGTATTTT. The chain has TRBV4-2 and TRBJ2-3; 16 nucleotides line up with TRBD2. Germline trimming cut 2 bases from V and 0 bases from J; bases unmatched to any gene: 11. This CDR3 is built from 21 residues. Germline CDR1 reads LGHNA; CDR2 reads YNFKEQ.

The J gene is TRBJ2-5, the V gene TRBV7-3; the match to TRBD2 covers 11 bases. Germline V lookup: CDR1 SGHTA, CDR2 FQGTGA. V dropped 5 bases and J dropped 5; count of bases not matched to a gene: 7. There are 15 residues in the CDR3. The CDR3 protein is CASSIEGLAAETQYF. CDR3 DNA sequence: TGTGCCAGCAGCATAGAGGGACTAGCGGCGGAGACCCAGTACTTC.

J is TRBJ1-1 and V is TRBV3-1; unclear D gene. The CDR3 extends over 12 amino acids. Germline V CDR1 and CDR2: LGHDT, YNNKEL (reference sequence). Trimming took 5 bases from V and 8 from J, leaving 12 bases between them. For the CDR3, the DNA is TGTGCCAGCAGCGGGCCTGGGGAGGAAGCTTTCTTT. Protein sequence: CASSGPGEEAFF.

This clonotype has a handful of counts. V usage is TRBV5-1 and J usage is TRBJ1-1; D unresolved. The CDR3 is 16 residues long. The V and J ends lost 3 bases and 1 base respectively, with 16 bases between them. Per germline, CDR1 SGHRS and CDR2 YFSETQ. The CDR3 region has the DNA TGCGCCAGCAGCTCACAAACCAGGAGCTGGAACACTGAAGCTTTCTTT. It translates to CASSSQTRSWNTEAFF.

The chain has TRBV5-1 and TRBJ2-6, with a possible D match to TRBD1 (5 bases). CDR1 and CDR2 from the germline V gene are SGHRS and YFSETQ. Between the trimmed V and J ends, which lost 6 bases and 0 bases, there was a span of 13 bases. This CDR3 is 16 amino acids long. The CDR3 DNA reads TGCGCCAGCATACAAGGGGCAAGCTCTGGGGCCAACGTCCTGACTTTC. Amino acids: CASIQGASSGANVLTF.

There are a few counts of this clonotype. The rearrangement joins TRBV18 to TRBJ2-1; 7 bases line up with TRBD2. The CDR3 consists of 16 residues. Germline CDR1 and CDR2: KGHSH and LQKENI. V was pared by 4 bases and J by 1 base, with 7 bases of the junction left unmatched. CDR3 DNA sequence: TGTGCCAGCTCACGCGGACTAGAACGGTCCTACAATGAGCAGTTCTTC. Amino acids: CASSRGLERSYNEQFF.

The chain employs TRBV9 and TRBJ2-2; D remains ambiguous. The CDR3 length is 14 residues. CDR1 is SGDLS, CDR2 YYNGEE, per germline. Trimming removed 2 bases at V and 6 bases at J, with 11 bases between. CDR3 bases: TGTGCCAGCAGCGTGGTCCCCCCCCCCGGGGAGCTGTTTTTT. It translates to CASSVVPPPGELFF.

This clonotype came up many times. J is TRBJ2-1 and V is TRBV5-1; D is ambiguous. The CDR3 is 14 amino acids. The germline CDR1 and CDR2 sequences are SGHRS and YFSETQ. V was trimmed by 2 bases and J by 5 bases, leaving 11 bases between them. As DNA, the CDR3 is TGCGCCAGCAGCTTAAATGGCGGTGACAATGAGCAGTTCTTC. It codes for CASSLNGGDNEQFF.

Only one count was recorded for this clonotype. This chain connects TRBV12-3 or TRBV12-4 to TRBJ2-1; tentatively, D is TRBD1 or TRBD2 (5 bases each). V was clipped by 3 bases and J by 9 bases, with 18 bases between them. The length of the CDR3 is 15 residues. The CDR3 spells CASSFGLMGVVEQFF. CDR3 nucleotides: TGTGCCAGCAGTTTCGGGCTAATGGGGGTCGTTGAGCAGTTCTTC.

This clonotype has a handful of counts. The chain is built from TRBV7-9 and TRBJ2-1; no definite D call. Trimming cost V 7 bases and J 4 bases, with 14 bases left between them. The CDR3 runs to 14 residues. CDR1 and CDR2 (germline): SEHNR, FQNEAQ (reference sequence). The CDR3 sequence: CASKTGQAYNEQFF. The CDR3 DNA is TGTGCCAGCAAGACGGGCCAAGCTTACAATGAGCAGTTCTTC.

This chain links TRBV7-8 with TRBJ2-1, with TRBD1 matching 10 bases. The CDR3 is 16 amino acids. J lost 2 bases, V lost 5 bases, and 6 bases had no gene match. Germline CDR1 SGHVS, CDR2 FQNEAQ. The CDR3 region is CASSGGTGVTYNEQFF. CDR3 bases: TGTGCCAGCAGCGGAGGGACAGGGGTGACCTACAATGAGCAGTTCTTC. Using reference TRBV7-8 and TRBJ2-1 for the parts outside the CDR3, the full variable domain is GAGVSQSPRYKVAKRGQDVALRCDPISGHVSLFWYQQALGQGPEFLTYFQNEAQLDKSGLPSDRFFAERPEGSVSTLKIQRTQQEDSAVYLCASSGGTGVTYNEQFFGPGTRLTVL.

This clonotype was recorded at least ten times. The gene calls are TRBV10-2 and TRBJ1-4, with D perhaps TRBD1 (5 bases). This CDR3 has 14 amino acids. CDR1 is WSHSY and CDR2 is SAAADI in the germline V gene. V shed 3 bases and J shed 7 bases, with 12 bases lying between them. This CDR3 is CASSEAGRGEKLFF. CDR3 DNA sequence: TGCGCCAGCAGTGAAGCAGGGAGGGGTGAAAAACTGTTTTTT.

This clonotype came up many times. V gene TRBV7-3 combines with J gene TRBJ2-7; D remains ambiguous. Trimming removed 1 base from V and 8 bases from J, with 18 bases in between. This CDR3 region has 15 residues. Germline V gives CDR1 SGHTA, CDR2 FQGTGA. The DNA of the CDR3 is TGTGCCAGCAGCTTAAGTATCGACACAACTACGAAGCAGTACTTC. This codes for CASSLSIDTTTKQYF.

The J gene is TRBJ1-6, the V gene TRBV6-2 or TRBV6-3, with 10 bases aligning to TRBD1. Germline CDR1 reads MNHEY; CDR2 reads SVGEGT. V was pared by 4 bases and J by 10 bases, with 7 bases of the junction left unmatched. This CDR3 is built from 15 residues. The CDR3 is CASSSPGQGYSPLHF. The CDR3 nucleotides are TGTGCCAGCAGTTCACCGGGACAGGGGTACTCACCCCTCCACTTT.

This clonotype has a count of ten or more. This sequence joins TRBV12-3 or TRBV12-4 and TRBJ2-3; D is possibly TRBD1 (5 bases). The CDR3 has 14 residues. V was shortened by 6 bases and J by 2 bases, with 12 bases between the two germline ends. The CDR3 sequence: CASRMTDLTDTQYF. The CDR3 DNA is TGTGCCAGCAGGATGACAGATCTCACAGATACGCAGTATTTT.

This clonotype was counted many times. One junction end does not reproduce the germline sequence, and a read error may be involved. This chain uses TRBV4-3 with TRBJ2-7, with 9 bases that match TRBD2. The CDR3 is 14 amino acids. The germline CDR1 and CDR2 sequences are LGHNA and YSLEER. The CDR3 loop reads CASSQTSGSYEQYF. The CDR3 coding sequence is TGTGCCAGCAGCCAGACTAGCGGATCCTACGAGCAGTACTTC.

V and J are TRBV20-1 and TRBJ2-7, with D possibly being TRBD2 (5 bases). The CDR3 runs 13 residues. Germline V gives CDR1 DFQATT, CDR2 SNEGSKA (reference sequence). CDR3 coding DNA: TGCAGCGCTCTGAATGGAGGCCAAAACGAGCAGTACTTC. Encoded protein: CSALNGGQNEQYF.

Many counts were recorded for this clonotype. The CDR3 spells CASSYLRGSYNEQFF. CDR3 nucleotide sequence: TGTGCCAGCAGTTACTTGCGGGGCTCCTACAATGAGCAGTTCTTC. The J gene is TRBJ2-1, the V gene TRBV6-2 or TRBV6-3, with D maybe TRBD2 (6 bases). Germline V gene sequence: CDR1 MNHEY, CDR2 SVGEGT. The CDR3 is 15 amino acids. V lost 1 base, J lost 0 bases, and 7 bases lay in between.

J is TRBJ2-1 and V is TRBV29-1; D is possibly TRBD1 or TRBD2 (6 bases each). This CDR3 has 12 amino acids. V was trimmed by 6 bases and J by 9 bases, leaving 15 bases between them. Germline loops: CDR1 SQVTM, CDR2 ANQGSEA. The CDR3 loop is CSVGIGGGEQFF. The DNA for the CDR3 is TGCAGCGTCGGCATTGGAGGGGGTGAGCAGTTCTTC.

Many counts were recorded for this clonotype. CDR3 sequence: CASSHPLQGARGYTF. CDR3 in DNA: TGTGCCAGCAGCCACCCTCTGCAGGGGGCTAGGGGCTACACCTTC. The chain has TRBV4-2 and TRBJ1-2; 8 nucleotides align to TRBD1. This CDR3 contains 15 residues. V lost 3 bases and J lost 8; bases outside the gene matches: 11. CDR1 is LGHNA, CDR2 YNFKEQ, per germline.

This clonotype was picked up a small number of times. The J gene is TRBJ2-1, the V gene TRBV10-3; no clear D gene. There are 13 residues in the CDR3. Per the germline V gene, CDR1 is ENHRY and CDR2 is SYGVKD. The V end lost 4 bases, the J end lost 6 bases, and 10 bases lay between the germline ends. The CDR3 sequence is CAISVSGFNEQFF. The CDR3 nucleotides read TGTGCCATCAGTGTTTCGGGTTTCAATGAGCAGTTCTTC.

This rearrangement joins TRBV2 to TRBJ2-2, with 16 bases matching TRBD2. Trimming took 11 bases from V and 6 from J; bases not matched to a gene: 18. In germline, CDR1 is SNHLY, CDR2 FYNNEI. This CDR3 contains 19 residues. The CDR3 is CARTHPGTSGGAVAGELFF. The CDR3 region has the DNA TGTGCCCGCACCCATCCCGGGACTAGCGGGGGGGCAGTGGCCGGGGAGCTGTTTTTT.